These 16 T cell receptor beta chains came from one sample sequenced in a study of metastatic and nonmetastatic thyroid tumors. TCRdb reassembled clones from the PCR reads with MiXCR. The sample has approximately 44,000 clones, 20% to 25% seen once. Patients had received no treatment of any kind before thyroid surgery. The specimen sequenced was tumor tissue. The source of these receptors is a female donor with papillary thyroid cancer or a benign thyroid nodule (not recorded which). Some clones in this sample may be carry-over from other donors' samples.

This clone was seen many times. The chain combines TRBV28 with TRBJ2-2; D ambiguous. Germline V gene data show CDR1 as MDHEN and CDR2 as SYDVKM. The CDR3 runs to 13 residues. Trimming cost V 7 bases and J 4 bases, with 10 bases left between them. CDR3 region: CASIYRATGELFF. DNA of the CDR3: TGTGCCAGCATCTACCGGGCCACCGGGGAGCTGTTTTTT.

By sample fraction, this clone is medium-sized. The chain carries TRBV18 and TRBJ1-1; a weak D match, TRBD1 (5 bases). The V end was cut by 6 bases, the J end by 4 bases, with 15 bases between. CDR3 length: 14 amino acids. Germline CDR1 reads KGHSH; CDR2 reads LQKENI. The DNA of the CDR3 is TGTGCCAGCTCCAAGGGGACGATGGGCACTGAAGCTTTCTTT. Protein product: CASSKGTMGTEAFF.

This clone was seen a single time. The chain joins TRBV7-9 to TRBJ1-1, with D possibly being TRBD1 (5 bases). Per the germline V gene, CDR1 is SEHNR and CDR2 is FQNEAQ (reference sequence). This CDR3 spans 15 amino acids. Trimming shortened V by 6 bases and J by 0 bases, and 14 bases separated the two germline ends. The CDR3 DNA reads as TGTGCCAGCAGTCAACAAGGGACGGTGAACACTGAAGCTTTCTTT. Translating gives CASSQQGTVNTEAFF.

This chain uses TRBV11-2 with TRBJ2-5; D perhaps matches TRBD2 (6 bases). The V gene lost 5 bases and the J gene lost 5 bases, with 12 bases spanning the gap. CDR1 is SGHAT, CDR2 FQNNGV, per germline. The CDR3 extends over 13 amino acids. Here the CDR3 DNA reads TGTGCCAGCAGCCGAGGCGGAGGGGAGACCCAGTACTTC. It encodes CASSRGGGETQYF.

This clone was counted many times. J is TRBJ1-1 and V is TRBV12-3 or TRBV12-4; 7 nucleotides agree with TRBD1. J gave up 1 base and V 5 bases, and 4 bases lay outside the gene matches. CDR3 size: 14 residues. CDR3 loop: CASSHRGGNTEAFF. Here the CDR3 DNA reads TGTGCCAGCAGTCACAGGGGAGGGAACACTGAAGCTTTCTTT.

This clone was counted at least ten times. V is TRBV19 and J is TRBJ1-5; 11 positions agree with TRBD1. This CDR3 is built from 19 residues. V shed 3 bases, J shed 1 base, and the junction held 11 bases outside the gene matches. The germline gives CDR1 LNHDA, CDR2 SQIVND (reference sequence). This CDR3 is CASSIGGQGAKASNQPQHF. The CDR3 DNA sequence: TGTGCCAGTAGTATCGGCGGACAGGGGGCTAAAGCGAGCAATCAGCCCCAGCATTTT.

This clone has a handful of counts. This chain uses TRBV11-2 with TRBJ2-7; D is uncertain. V was trimmed by 5 bases and J by 3 bases, leaving 11 bases between them. CDR1 is SGHAT and CDR2 is FQNNGV in the germline V gene. CDR3 size: 13 residues. The CDR3, as DNA: TGTGCCAGCAGCCTCGGGCCGGTCTACGAGCAGTACTTC. As protein: CASSLGPVYEQYF. Based on the CDR3 plus reference TRBV11-2 and TRBJ2-7, the full variable domain is EAGVAQSPRYKIIEKRQSVAFWCNPISGHATLYWYQQILGQGPKLLIQFQNNGVVDDSQLPKDRFSAERLKGVDSTLKIQPAKLEDSAVYLCASSLGPVYEQYFGPGTRLTVT.

The chain uses TRBV12-5 and TRBJ2-7, with TRBD1 as a possible D gene (5 bases). Trimming took 2 bases from V and 3 from J, leaving 11 bases between them. Germline CDR1 LGHNT, CDR2 FRNRAP. This CDR3 has 14 amino acids. The CDR3 sequence is CASGLTGILYEQYF. The CDR3 DNA reads as TGTGCTAGTGGTTTGACAGGTATCCTCTACGAGCAGTACTTC.

A single count supports this clone. The chain uses TRBV7-2 and TRBJ1-3, with no clear D. Trimming removed 4 bases at V and 0 bases at J, with 7 bases between. The CDR3 spans 14 residues. CDR1 and CDR2 (germline): SGHTA, FQGNSA. CDR3: CASSSRASGNTIYF. The CDR3 nucleotides are TGTGCCAGCAGCTCCCGGGCCTCTGGAAACACCATATATTTT.

The chain links TRBV28 to TRBJ2-7; D remains unclear. Germline CDR1 MDHEN, CDR2 SYDVKM. The CDR3 runs 13 residues. The V end was cut by 5 bases, the J end by 0 bases, with 8 bases between. The CDR3 sequence: CASSPTSSYEQYF. CDR3 in DNA: TGTGCCAGCAGTCCCACCAGCTCCTACGAGCAGTACTTC.

The genes are TRBV18 and TRBJ1-1; D call uncertain. V was clipped by 3 bases and J by 4 bases, with 6 bases between them. CDR3 size: 12 residues. CDR1 and CDR2 (germline): KGHSH, LQKENI. The CDR3 region is CASSPSGTEAFF. CDR3 bases: TGTGCCAGCTCACCTAGCGGCACTGAAGCTTTCTTT. Full variable domain (missing parts from reference TRBV18 and TRBJ1-1): NAGVMQNPRHLVRRRGQEARLRCSPMKGHSHVYWYRQLPEEGLKFMVYLQKENIIDESGMPKERFSAEFPKEGPSILRIQQVVRGDSAAYFCASSPSGTEAFFGQGTRLTVV.

This clone showed up many times. This chain connects TRBV3-1 to TRBJ2-2, with 8 bases matching TRBD1. The germline gives CDR1 LGHDT, CDR2 YNNKEL (reference sequence). This CDR3 contains 14 residues. V was clipped by 4 bases and J by 4 bases; unmatched bases: 2. CDR3 in amino acids: CASSRDRSTGELFF. CDR3 nucleotide sequence: TGTGCCAGCAGCCGGGACAGGAGCACCGGGGAGCTGTTTTTT.

This clone was found many times. In nucleotides, the CDR3 is TGTGCCAGTAGTCTGGCCTTCTATGGCTACACCTTC. Translation: CASSLAFYGYTF. The rearrangement uses TRBV19 and TRBJ1-2, with D hard to call. Germline loops: CDR1 LNHDA, CDR2 SQIVND (reference sequence). V lost 5 bases and J 4 bases, leaving 8 bases between the germline ends. This CDR3 is built from 12 residues.

This chain links TRBV10-3 with TRBJ2-7; D assignment may be TRBD1 or TRBD2 (5 bases each). CDR3 size: 14 residues. The germline CDR1 and CDR2 sequences are ENHRY and SYGVKD. Trimming left V 7 bases short and J 5 bases short, with 18 bases between. The CDR3 DNA reads TGTGCCATCAAACCCGACAGAGGGTTGGACGAGCAGTACTTC. Translating it yields CAIKPDRGLDEQYF.

This clone occurred many times. The chain's CDR3 is CSVGRTGNGYTF. The CDR3 bases are TGCAGCGTGGGACGGACAGGGAACGGCTACACCTTC. The V call is TRBV29-1, the J call TRBJ1-2; 8 nucleotides line up with TRBD1. V lost 6 bases and J lost 8; bases outside the gene matches: 8. CDR1 SQVTM and CDR2 ANQGSEA come from the germline V gene. CDR3 length: 12 amino acids.

CDR3 sequence: CASRGLWEQYF. In DNA, the CDR3 is TGTGCCAGCAGAGGTCTCTGGGAGCAGTACTTC. The chain combines TRBV6-1 with TRBJ2-7; D call uncertain. The CDR3 has 11 residues. Germline V lookup: CDR1 MNHNS, CDR2 SASEGT. V shed 6 bases and J shed 7 bases, with 10 bases lying between them.